Listed here are 13 T cell receptor beta chains from one sample, sequenced in a study of response to subunit inactivated influenza vaccine. TCRdb re-analysed the RT-PCR reads in MiXCR, keeping a single row per CDR3 protein. The data contain 430,000 or so distinct CDR3 sequences, about 10% of them singletons. Sequencing was performed on PBMCs from blood, taken about 40 days after vaccination. All receptors come from a man aged 50-60 years who received an inactivated influenza vaccine.

The rearrangement uses TRBV6-2 or TRBV6-3 and TRBJ1-2; D unresolved. Germline V gene lookup returns CDR1 MNHEY and CDR2 SVGEGT. The CDR3 sequence is 13 residues long. With 7 bases removed from V and 2 bases from J, the gap between germline ends came to 11 bases. Here the CDR3 reads CASTILENYGYTF. DNA for the CDR3: TGTGCCAGCACTATACTAGAGAACTATGGCTACACCTTC.

This clonotype was seen more than once but under ten times. The gene calls are TRBV5-5 and TRBJ2-7, with 12 bases matching TRBD1. The CDR3 covers 16 residues. With 4 bases clipped from V and 6 bases from J, the junction kept 11 bases outside the gene matches. In germline, CDR1 is SGHKS, CDR2 YYEKEE (reference sequence). CDR3 region: CASSRRKGQGAGEQYF. The CDR3 bases are TGTGCCAGCAGCCGCAGGAAGGGACAGGGGGCTGGCGAGCAGTACTTC.

This clonotype was found a few times. CDR3 protein: CASSLVVGGTTEFF. CDR3 DNA: TGTGCCAGCAGCCTAGTCGTTGGGGGGACGACCGAATTCTTT. The chain recombines TRBV7-9 with TRBJ1-1; a weak D match, TRBD1 (5 bases). This CDR3 has 14 residues. Germline V CDR1 and CDR2: SEHNR, FQNEAQ (reference sequence). V dropped 5 bases and J dropped 14 bases, with 24 bases sitting between them. The full variable domain, its missing parts supplied by reference TRBV7-9 and TRBJ1-1, is DTGVSQNPRHKITKRGQNVTFRCDPISEHNRLYWYRQTLGQGPEFLTYFQNEAQLEKSRLLSDRFSAERPKGSFSTLEIQRTEQGDSAMYLCASSLVVGGTTEFFGQGTRLTVV.

V and J are TRBV6-1 and TRBJ1-1; D is unclear. The CDR3 extends over 15 amino acids. V lost 7 bases to trimming and J lost 1 base, with 16 bases between them. The V gene's germline CDR1 is MNHNS and CDR2 SASEGT. The CDR3 loop is CASNIQRTENTEAFF. The CDR3 DNA reads TGTGCCAGCAATATTCAAAGAACAGAGAACACTGAAGCTTTCTTT.

This chain links TRBV13 with TRBJ2-7, with 13 bases lining up with TRBD2. Germline CDR1 is PRHDT and CDR2 is FYEKMQ (reference sequence). This CDR3 comprises 18 residues. Trimming removed 0 bases from V and 1 base from J; junction bases left unmatched: 6. The CDR3: CASSLGPGLAGRSYEQYF. The CDR3, as DNA: TGTGCCAGCAGCTTAGGCCCGGGACTAGCGGGGAGATCCTACGAGCAGTACTTC.

The J gene is TRBJ2-7, the V gene TRBV7-2; D might be TRBD1 (5 bases). V dropped 5 bases and J dropped 0 bases, with 14 bases sitting between them. The CDR3 spans 15 residues. Germline V gene lookup returns CDR1 SGHTA and CDR2 FQGNSA. The DNA for the CDR3 is TGTGCCAGCAGCCTAATACAGGATAGCTCCTACGAGCAGTACTTC. Protein product: CASSLIQDSSYEQYF.

This clonotype was observed many times. The gene calls are TRBV15 and TRBJ2-2, with no clear D. Germline V lookup: CDR1 LNHNV, CDR2 YYDKDF (reference sequence). The CDR3 extends over 16 amino acids. V was clipped by 0 bases and J by 4 bases, with 12 bases between them. The CDR3 protein is CATSRDMASRTGELFF. The CDR3 nucleotides are TGTGCCACCAGCAGAGATATGGCCTCCCGCACCGGGGAGCTGTTTTTT.

This clonotype has just a few counts. The rearrangement links TRBV15 to TRBJ2-7, with 11 bases that match TRBD1. After removal of 4 bases from V and 3 bases from J, the junction contained 2 bases not matched to a gene. From germline, CDR1 is LNHNV and CDR2 YYDKDF (reference sequence). CDR3 length equals 14 residues. This chain's CDR3 is CATSKDRGLYEQYF. The CDR3 DNA follows: TGTGCCACCAGCAAGGACAGGGGGCTCTACGAGCAGTACTTC.

The chain recombines TRBV4-2 with TRBJ1-2; weak D call: TRBD1 (5 bases). The V gene's germline CDR1 is LGHNA and CDR2 YNFKEQ. V was shortened by 0 bases and J by 0 bases, with 11 bases between the two germline ends. The CDR3 extends over 16 amino acids. The CDR3 here is CASSQDRGRPNYGYTF. The CDR3 DNA follows: TGTGCCAGCAGCCAAGATAGGGGCAGGCCTAACTATGGCTACACCTTC.

This chain connects TRBV28 to TRBJ2-1, with TRBD2 identical over 11 bases. The germline V gene encodes CDR1 MDHEN and CDR2 SYDVKM. V trimming: 5 bases; J trimming: 0 bases; junction bases outside the gene matches: 6. The CDR3 has 17 amino acids. CDR3 nucleotides: TGTGCCAGCAGTATCGGGACTAGCGGCCTCTCCTACAATGAGCAGTTCTTC. It translates to CASSIGTSGLSYNEQFF.

This clonotype was seen many times. V gene TRBV5-8 combines with J gene TRBJ2-1; the match to TRBD2 covers 9 bases. V lost 0 bases to trimming and J lost 6 bases; unmatched junction nucleotides: 7. CDR1 and CDR2 (germline): SGHTS, YDEGEE. The CDR3 covers 16 residues. The CDR3 spells CASSLALAGPRNEQFF. CDR3 in DNA: TGTGCCAGCAGCTTGGCTCTAGCGGGACCTCGCAATGAGCAGTTCTTC.

This clonotype was recorded many times. The rearrangement joins TRBV5-1 to TRBJ2-1; 7 bases match TRBD1. CDR1 SGHRS and CDR2 YFSETQ come from the germline V gene. The CDR3 runs 14 residues. After removal of 4 bases from V and 5 bases from J, the junction contained 6 bases not matched to a gene. The CDR3 sequence is CASSKGQKNNEQFF. DNA for the CDR3: TGCGCCAGCAGCAAGGGACAGAAGAACAATGAGCAGTTCTTC.

V usage is TRBV5-1 and J usage is TRBJ2-3; TRBD2 matches 7 bases. The CDR3 is 14 amino acids. CDR1 and CDR2 from the germline V gene are SGHRS and YFSETQ. The V and J ends lost 5 bases and 2 bases, in that order; junction bases with no gene match: 5. The CDR3 bases are TGCGCCAGCAGGGGGGGGGTCTACACAGATACGCAGTATTTT. Encoded protein: CASRGGVYTDTQYF.